The next 4 T cell receptor beta chains were all read from a single sample in a study of beta chain features in type 1 diabetes. Findings and caveats of the study: A moderate, significant TCRB CDR3 shortening appeared in type 1 diabetes across four CD4+ subsets.

For these receptors, no antigen is known. Since all of the isolated RNA was reverse transcribed, expressed TCRB transcripts were what got sequenced. The data were produced by immunoSEQ multiplex PCR, yet TCRdb's version contains in-frame clones alone and is incomplete. The sample holds about 160,000 clones, about 9% seen once. Material: central memory CD4+ T cells from blood. All receptors derive from a woman aged 25 to 39 with type 1 diabetes.

CDR3 DNA: TGTGCCAGCAGCCTTGGGTCAGGACGGGACTACGAGCAGTACTTC. Its protein product is CASSLGSGRDYEQYF. The chain recombines TRBV7-6 with TRBJ2-7; perhaps TRBD2 as D (5 bases). V dropped 5 bases and J dropped 3 bases, with 17 bases sitting between them. This CDR3 contains 15 residues. Germline V CDR1 and CDR2: SGHVS, FNYEAQ.

This chain joins TRBV13 and TRBJ1-4, with D possibly being TRBD1 (5 bases). Germline V gene sequence: CDR1 PRHDT, CDR2 FYEKMQ (reference sequence). The V gene lost 1 base and the J gene lost 4 bases, with 16 bases spanning the gap. CDR3 length equals 17 residues. The CDR3 coding sequence is TGTGCCAGCAGCTTAGCGGCAGGGTCCATCATTAATGAAAAACTGTTTTTT. Translating it yields CASSLAAGSIINEKLFF.

The rearrangement uses TRBV30 and TRBJ1-1, with 7 bases aligning to TRBD1. The CDR3 length is 15 residues. Germline loops: CDR1 GTSNPN, CDR2 SVGIG (reference sequence). The V and J ends lost 1 base and 3 bases, in that order; junction bases with no gene match: 8. The CDR3 bases are TGTGCCTGGAGTGGTCAAGACAGGGTCGACACTGAAGCTTTCTTT. The encoded protein is CAWSGQDRVDTEAFF.

The chain employs TRBV11-2 and TRBJ2-7; TRBD2 might be the D (6 bases). The CDR3 consists of 15 residues. Trimming took off 5 bases at V and 0 bases at J, with 14 bases between the two ends. Germline values: CDR1 SGHAT, CDR2 FQNNGV. In DNA, the CDR3 is TGTGCCAGCAGCATTAGTTTAGCGGACTCCTACGAGCAGTACTTC. It encodes CASSISLADSYEQYF.